What follows are 27 T cell receptor beta chains derived from one specimen sequenced in a study of graft-versus-host responses after intestinal transplantation. No antigen is known for these receptors. The repertoire was sequenced with immunoSEQ multiplex PCR; TCRdb's copy has only in-frame clones and lacks some. The sample has 80,000 to 100,000 clones; around four fifths are singletons. The sample here was unstimulated CD8+ T cells sorted from spleen or lymph node cells, taken before intestinal transplant. The receptors were sampled from a human donor who received an intestinal transplant.

This chain joins TRBV7-3 and TRBJ2-7; D is unclear. Per the germline V gene, CDR1 is SGHTA and CDR2 is FQGTGA. V was shortened by 5 bases and J by 5 bases, with 19 bases between the two germline ends. CDR3 size: 15 residues. The CDR3 DNA follows: TGTGCCAGCAGCCCCCAGATGAGCGAAAGGGACGAGCAGTACTTC. The encoded protein is CASSPQMSERDEQYF.

This chain uses TRBV5-4 with TRBJ2-2, with D possibly called TRBD1 or TRBD2 (6 bases each). Trimming left V 1 base short and J 3 bases short, with 13 bases between. The CDR3 runs 16 residues. Looked up from germline, CDR1 is SGHNT and CDR2 is YYREEE (reference sequence). The CDR3 sequence: CASSLRGGLHTGELFF. In DNA, the CDR3 is TGTGCCAGCAGCTTGAGAGGGGGACTCCACACCGGGGAGCTGTTTTTT.

In regard to this clone: The same CDR3 arises from other DNA sequences in this sample as well. V gene TRBV6-5 combines with J gene TRBJ2-5; D gene ambiguous. Germline CDR1 MNHEY, CDR2 SVGAGI. There are 11 residues in the CDR3. Trimming pared 2 bases from V and 5 bases from J, leaving 3 bases between. CDR3 bases: TGTGCCAGCAGTTACGGTGAGACCCAGTACTTC. It is translated as CASSYGETQYF.

The gene calls are TRBV5-8 and TRBJ2-5; D is perhaps TRBD1 (5 bases). The end of the DNA aligns better with TRBJ2-7, so the J call may be wrong. Germline CDR1 reads SGHTS; CDR2 reads YDEGEE. The CDR3 has 12 amino acids. The DNA for the CDR3 is TGTGCCAGCAGCCCGGACAAATACGAGCAGTACTTC. Translated: CASSPDKYEQYF.

CDR3 loop: CASSYEENTEAFF. The DNA for the CDR3 is TGTGCCAGCAGTTACGAGGAGAACACTGAAGCTTTCTTT. The chain couples TRBV6-6 to TRBJ1-1; no clear D. The V gene lost 2 bases and the J gene lost 1 base, with 5 bases spanning the gap. CDR1 is MNHNY, CDR2 SVGAGI, per germline (reference sequence). This CDR3 region has 13 residues.

The rearrangement links TRBV5-5 to TRBJ1-1; a weak D match, TRBD1 (5 bases). The CDR3 extends over 15 amino acids. V gave up 5 bases and J gave up 2 bases, with 16 bases separating them. CDR1 is SGHKS, CDR2 YYEKEE, per germline (reference sequence). The CDR3 spells CASSSTQEINTEAFF. CDR3 bases: TGTGCCAGCAGTTCCACACAGGAGATTAACACTGAAGCTTTCTTT. The variable domain in full, completed from reference TRBV5-5 and TRBJ1-1, reads DAGVTQSPTHLIKTRGQQVTLRCSPISGHKSVSWYQQVLGQGPQFIFQYYEKEERGRGNFPDRFSARQFPNYSSELNVNALLLGDSALYLCASSSTQEINTEAFFGQGTRLTVV.

This clone was seen only a few times. Other DNA sequences in the same sample also yield this CDR3. This chain links TRBV6-5 with TRBJ1-1; possibly TRBD1 for D (6 bases). This CDR3 spans 13 amino acids. Germline V gene sequence: CDR1 MNHEY, CDR2 SVGAGI. Trimming removed 2 bases from V and 4 bases from J, with 8 bases in between. The DNA of the CDR3 is TGTGCCAGCAGTTACGGAGGGGGCACTGAAGCTTTCTTT. This gives the protein CASSYGGGTEAFF.

A word on this clone: Other nucleotide sequences from this sample produce the same CDR3. The rearrangement joins TRBV2 to TRBJ2-7; 8 bases are shared with TRBD2. V lost 2 bases to trimming and J lost 1 base; unmatched junction nucleotides: 16. The germline gives CDR1 SNHLY, CDR2 FYNNEI. There are 19 residues in the CDR3. CDR3 coding DNA: TGTGCCAGCAGTGAACCTCTGGTGGCGGGGGGTTACCTTTCCTACGAGCAGTACTTC. Translation: CASSEPLVAGGYLSYEQYF.

The rearrangement links TRBV7-9 to TRBJ2-5, with TRBD1 identical over 7 bases. The J call may be incorrect, as the DNA end agrees better with TRBJ2-7. CDR1 and CDR2 from the germline V gene are SEHNR and FQNEAQ (reference sequence). This CDR3 has 13 amino acids. CDR3 loop: CASSGDRAYEQYF. The CDR3 coding sequence is TGTGCCAGCAGCGGAGACAGGGCCTACGAGCAGTACTTC.

V and J are TRBV19 and TRBJ2-5; a weak D match, TRBD1 (5 bases). The J call may be faulty, since TRBJ2-7 better matches the DNA end. CDR1 and CDR2 from the germline V gene are LNHDA and SQIVND (reference sequence). The CDR3 covers 13 residues. The CDR3 loop is CASSPGHLYEQYF. The CDR3 nucleotides read TGTGCCAGTAGTCCCGGACACCTCTACGAGCAGTACTTC.

The rearrangement links TRBV5-4 to TRBJ2-3, with 8 bases identical to TRBD2. The V gene's germline CDR1 is SGHNT and CDR2 YYREEE (reference sequence). V trimming: 2 bases; J trimming: 1 base; junction bases outside the gene matches: 6. The CDR3 contains 16 residues. The CDR3 region is CASSFYWRGGTDTQYF. The CDR3 DNA is TGTGCCAGCAGCTTTTATTGGCGGGGGGGCACAGATACGCAGTATTTT.

V and J are TRBV7-3 and TRBJ2-3, with D possibly TRBD2 on 6 matching bases. Deletions cut 2 bases from V and 0 bases from J, with 9 bases between. There are 15 residues in the CDR3. Germline CDR1 SGHTA, CDR2 FQGTGA. The CDR3 here is CASSLGGISTDTQYF. DNA of the CDR3: TGTGCCAGCAGCTTAGGGGGGATCAGCACAGATACGCAGTATTTT. Variable domain in full (rest from reference TRBV7-3 and TRBJ2-3): GAGVSQTPSNKVTEKGKYVELRCDPISGHTALYWYRQSLGQGPEFLIYFQGTGAADDSGLPNDRFFAVRPEGSVSTLKIQRTERGDSAVYLCASSLGGISTDTQYFGPGTRLTVL.

The rearrangement links TRBV6-5 to TRBJ2-7, with D possibly matching TRBD2 (6 bases). CDR1 MNHEY and CDR2 SVGAGI come from the germline V gene. V shed 8 bases and J shed 7 bases, with 12 bases lying between them. The length of the CDR3 is 11 residues. For the CDR3, the DNA is TGTGCCAGCGGACTACCCGGGGAGCAGTACTTC. This codes for CASGLPGEQYF.

The gene calls are TRBV19 and TRBJ2-5; 12 bases line up with TRBD2. Per the germline V gene, CDR1 is LNHDA and CDR2 is SQIVND (reference sequence). Trimming took 0 bases from V and 3 from J; bases not matched to a gene: 5. This CDR3 is 17 amino acids long. Here the CDR3 reads CASSIDPASGREETQYF. In DNA form, the CDR3 reads TGTGCCAGTAGTATAGATCCTGCTAGCGGGAGGGAAGAGACCCAGTACTTC.

This clone came up once. The V call is TRBV25-1, the J call TRBJ1-1; D unresolved. CDR1 MGHDK and CDR2 SYGVNS come from the germline V gene. Trimming took off 3 bases at V and 5 bases at J, with 10 bases between the two ends. This CDR3 is built from 13 residues. The CDR3 loop reads CASSDWVETEAFF. The CDR3 coding sequence is TGTGCCAGCAGTGATTGGGTTGAGACTGAAGCTTTCTTT. Drawing the rest from reference TRBV25-1 and TRBJ1-1, the complete variable domain is EADIYQTPRYLVIGTGKKITLECSQTMGHDKMYWYQQDPGMELHLIHYSYGVNSTEKGDLSSESTVSRIRTEHFPLTLESARPSHTSQYLCASSDWVETEAFFGQGTRLTVV.

This rearrangement joins TRBV5-4 to TRBJ1-1; D is ambiguous. V lost 0 bases to trimming and J lost 4 bases, with 10 bases between them. CDR3 size: 14 residues. The germline V gene has CDR1 SGHNT and CDR2 YYREEE (reference sequence). The DNA of the CDR3 is TGTGCCAGCAGCTTGGAACCCCGGAGCACTGAAGCTTTCTTT. Translated: CASSLEPRSTEAFF.

This sequence joins TRBV7-6 and TRBJ1-1; TRBD1 agrees at 12 bases. This CDR3 has 14 amino acids. Trimming at V came to 5 bases and at J to 4 bases, leaving 2 bases not matched to a gene. Germline V gives CDR1 SGHVS, CDR2 FNYEAQ. The CDR3 DNA is TGTGCCAGCAGCAGGGACAGGGGGCTCACTGAAGCTTTCTTT. The encoded protein is CASSRDRGLTEAFF.

The chain joins TRBV27 to TRBJ2-7, with 12 bases fitting TRBD1. The CDR3 contains 15 residues. V lost 6 bases and J lost 7; bases outside the gene matches: 10. Germline V CDR1 and CDR2: MNHEY, SMNVEV (reference sequence). CDR3 in DNA: TGTGCCAGCAGATTCCGGGACAGGGGGCTGTGGGAGCAGTACTTC. It codes for CASRFRDRGLWEQYF.

J is TRBJ2-2 and V is TRBV4-1; D might be TRBD1 (6 bases). This CDR3 is 14 amino acids long. CDR1 is MGHRA, CDR2 YSYEKL, per germline. Trimming stripped 4 bases from V and 2 bases from J, with 8 bases between. For the CDR3, the DNA is TGCGCCAGCAGCCGGACAGCCAACACCGGGGAGCTGTTTTTT. This gives the protein CASSRTANTGELFF.

The chain employs TRBV2 and TRBJ2-3, with 7 bases matching TRBD1. The junction had 8 bases not matched to a gene; V was cut back by 3 bases and J by 5 bases. Germline lookup yields CDR1 SNHLY and CDR2 FYNNEI. This CDR3 has 15 residues. Written as DNA, the CDR3 is TGTGCCAGCAGTGATGGTTACAGGGGAATAGATACGCAGTATTTT. Its protein product is CASSDGYRGIDTQYF. Full variable domain (rest looked up from reference TRBV2 and TRBJ2-3): EPEVTQTPSHQVTQMGQEVILRCVPISNHLYFYWYRQILGQKVEFLVSFYNNEISEKSEIFDDQFSVERPDGSNFTLKIRSTKLEDSAMYFCASSDGYRGIDTQYFGPGTRLTVL.

In DNA form, the CDR3 reads TGTGCCAGCAGTTGGACAGGGTACTATGGCTACACCTTC. It translates to CASSWTGYYGYTF. The gene calls are TRBV25-1 and TRBJ1-2; 8 bases align to TRBD1. The CDR3 covers 13 residues. The ends lost 5 bases at V and 3 bases at J; junction bases unmatched: 2. The germline gives CDR1 MGHDK, CDR2 SYGVNS.

V and J are TRBV5-6 and TRBJ2-3; either TRBD1 or TRBD2 may supply D (6 bases each). CDR1 and CDR2 from the germline V gene are SGHDT and YYEEEE. CDR3 length: 14 residues. The V gene lost 3 bases and the J gene lost 6 bases, with 14 bases spanning the gap. This CDR3 reads CASSYSTGTDTQYF. As DNA, the CDR3 is TGTGCCAGCAGCTACTCCACAGGGACTGATACGCAGTATTTT.

This clone was seen a handful of times. This sequence joins TRBV11-2 and TRBJ2-7; D is perhaps TRBD1 or TRBD2 (5 bases each). Germline V gives CDR1 SGHAT, CDR2 FQNNGV. The CDR3 covers 18 residues. V dropped 2 bases and J dropped 0 bases, with 20 bases sitting between them. The CDR3: CASSLSPGQWGSSYEQYF. The DNA of the CDR3 is TGTGCCAGCAGCTTATCCCCCGGCCAGTGGGGGTCCTCCTACGAGCAGTACTTC.

The rearrangement joins TRBV6-5 to TRBJ1-5; the D is unclear. Trimming cost V 5 bases and J 6 bases, with 11 bases left between them. This CDR3 spans 13 amino acids. The germline CDR1 and CDR2 sequences are MNHEY and SVGAGI. The CDR3 loop reads CASSESITQPQHF. In nucleotides, the CDR3 is TGTGCCAGCAGTGAGAGCATTACTCAGCCCCAGCATTTT.

V is TRBV29-1 and J is TRBJ2-7; D possibly corresponds to TRBD1 (6 bases). The CDR3 has 14 residues. Deletions cut 3 bases from V and 0 bases from J, with 12 bases between. The germline gives CDR1 SQVTM, CDR2 ANQGSEA. The CDR3 nucleotides read TGCAGCGTTGAGGACAGTCGCAGCTCCTACGAGCAGTACTTC. This gives the protein CSVEDSRSSYEQYF.

The rearrangement uses TRBV19 and TRBJ1-1; D is perhaps TRBD1 (5 bases). The germline V gene encodes CDR1 LNHDA and CDR2 SQIVND (reference sequence). CDR3 length: 15 amino acids. V was shortened by 3 bases and J by 5 bases, with 16 bases between the two germline ends. The CDR3 coding sequence is TGTGCCAGTAGTATCGGGCAGGGTGGTGCGACTGAAGCTTTCTTT. Translation: CASSIGQGGATEAFF.

V is TRBV5-6 and J is TRBJ2-1; no reliable D call. The CDR3 has 15 amino acids. Germline V gene sequence: CDR1 SGHDT, CDR2 YYEEEE. V was cut by 0 bases and J by 4 bases, with 11 bases left in between. CDR3 coding DNA: TGTGCCAGCAGCTTGGAGCAAGTTCTTTACAATGAGCAGTTCTTC. The encoded protein is CASSLEQVLYNEQFF.